This T cell receptor (beta chain) was found in a study of shared clonotypes between healthy human individuals. For each subset, genomic DNA was distributed in equal portions over several immunoSEQ plates. Original processing notes: Sequence data from immunoSEQ were junction-only and lacked quality scores; consequently, filtering differed. TCRdb's table, derived via immunoSEQ multiplex PCR, lists solely in-frame clones and lacks some. The DNA gave D and trimming, while V, J and clone size come from that table. The profile shows some 690,000 clones, 90% of them singletons. Trimming took 0 bases from V and 0 from J, leaving 9 bases between them. This CDR3 is built from 16 residues. CDR1 is WNHNN, CDR2 SYGVQD, per germline (reference sequence).

The source is a man younger than 35 in good health. Some clones in this sample may be carry-over from other donors' samples. This rearrangement joins TRBV10-1 to TRBJ2-1; D unclear. The sample consisted of memory CD8+ T cells from PBMCs. This sample's subset: CD45RO+ cells pooled with CCR7-negative TemRA cells. CDR3 amino acids: CASSESGLTSYNEQFF. CDR3 in DNA: TGCGCCAGCAGTGAGTCGGGGTTGACCTCCTACAATGAGCAGTTCTTC.